This is a list of T cell receptor beta chains from one sample in a study of blood T cells in healthy people across ages. TCRdb re-called the 5' RACE reads with MiXCR, one entry per CDR3 protein. The table records 1.5 million to 2 million distinct CDR3 sequences, about two fifths of them present only once. Sequencing was performed on blood. These receptors originate from a human donor in good health. Each CDR3 is given with its conserved first and last residue. D genes are given only for firm matches. Clone size is shown for a subset of rows, as once, few, many or a class of expanded clone.

V gene	D gene	clone size	J gene	CDR3 protein	CDR3 DNA
TRBV20-1	TRBD1	NA	TRBJ1-2	CSASLDRVLGYGYTF	TGCAGTGCTAGCCTAGACAGGGTCCTGGGCTATGGCTACACCTTC
TRBV7-9	NA	NA	TRBJ1-2	CASSGTIEPYGYTF	TGTGCCAGCAGCGGGACAATCGAGCCCTATGGCTACACCTTC
TRBV12-3/TRBV12-4	NA	NA	TRBJ2-3	CASSLARRNTDTQYF	TGTGCCAGCAGTTTGGCAAGAAGGAACACAGATACGCAGTATTTT
TRBV10-3	TRBD2	few	TRBJ2-1	CAASLAGHNNEQFF	TGTGCCGCCTCCCTAGCGGGCCATAACAATGAGCAGTTCTTC
TRBV3-1	NA	NA	TRBJ2-5	CASSQGRTVGQETQYF	TGTGCCAGCAGCCAAGGAAGGACAGTGGGCCAAGAGACCCAGTACTTC
TRBV5-1	NA	NA	TRBJ2-7	CASSPQGEKEIQYF	TGCGCCAGCAGCCCGCAGGGTGAGAAAGAGATCCAGTACTTC
TRBV5-1	NA	NA	TRBJ1-2	CASSLEGALANYGYTF	TGCGCCAGCAGCTTGGAGGGAGCCCTAGCTAACTATGGCTACACCTTC
TRBV6-6	NA	NA	TRBJ2-6	CASSSEGAGANVRTF	TGTGCCAGCAGTTCGGAGGGGGCTGGGGCCAACGTCCGGACTTTC
TRBV20-1	NA	few	TRBJ2-1	CSASSVGEGHTYNEQFF	TGCAGTGCTAGTAGCGTCGGGGAGGGACATACTTACAATGAGCAGTTCTTC
TRBV6-1	NA	NA	TRBJ1-2	CASKTTAGGYTF	TGTGCCAGCAAAACTACCGCGGGCGGCTACACCTTC
TRBV5-1	NA	few	TRBJ2-7	CASSFGSGGDYEQYF	TGCGCCAGCAGCTTTGGGAGCGGTGGGGACTACGAGCAGTACTTC
TRBV7-8	NA	few	TRBJ1-6	CASSLAEDSPLHF	TGTGCCAGCAGCTTAGCGGAGGATTCACCCCTCCACTTT
TRBV6-2/TRBV6-3	TRBD1	few	TRBJ2-7	CASSYPLDRAHEQYF	TGTGCCAGCAGTTACCCGCTCGACAGGGCACACGAGCAGTACTTC
TRBV20-1	NA	NA	TRBJ2-3	CSATPGERTDTQYF	TGCAGTGCTACCCCGGGGGAACGCACAGATACGCAGTATTTT
TRBV5-1	NA	NA	TRBJ2-5	CASSSGQYEETQYF	TGCGCCAGCAGCTCAGGACAGTATGAAGAGACCCAGTACTTC
TRBV20-1	NA	NA	TRBJ1-5	CSARVEGDQPQHF	TGCAGTGCTAGAGTTGAGGGAGATCAGCCCCAGCATTTT
TRBV7-2	NA	NA	TRBJ2-1	CASSQGAGVMGNEQFF	TGTGCCAGCAGCCAGGGGGCGGGGGTAATGGGGAATGAGCAGTTCTTC
TRBV6-1	TRBD2	NA	TRBJ2-3	CASSELAGSTDTLYF	TGTGCCAGCAGTGAACTAGCGGGGAGCACAGATACGCTGTATTTT
TRBV6-1	NA	few	TRBJ2-7	CASSEEGASSYEQYF	TGTGCCAGCAGTGAGGAGGGGGCGAGCTCCTACGAGCAGTACTTC
TRBV6-6	TRBD2	NA	TRBJ2-1	CASTLASGEYNEQFF	TGTGCCAGCACTCTGGCTAGCGGGGAGTACAATGAGCAGTTCTTC
TRBV9	TRBD1	many	TRBJ1-1	CASSVGGGMNTEAFF	TGTGCCAGCAGCGTGGGAGGGGGCATGAACACTGAAGCTTTCTTT
TRBV29-1	NA	NA	TRBJ2-4	CSAVENIRYF	TGCAGCGCGGTGGAAAACATTCGGTACTTC
TRBV7-3	TRBD2	NA	TRBJ2-1	CASSSGTSGGVGQFF	TGTGCCAGCAGCTCTGGGACTAGCGGGGGAGTGGGGCAGTTCTTC
TRBV3-1	NA	NA	TRBJ1-2	CASSQETAGGDYTF	TGTGCCAGCAGCCAAGAAACGGCGGGAGGTGACTACACCTTC